This T cell receptor beta chain stems from a study of regulatory T cells in long-lasting Graves disease. Across the study: A definition of persistent Graves' disease required over 5 years of antithyroid drugs plus positive TSH receptor antibodies. General study points: Persistent Graves' patients showed reduced TCR diversity versus newly diagnosed patients.

In its sample, this clonotype was seen a few times. Antigen: not known. Germline V gene data show CDR1 as MNHEY and CDR2 as SMNVEV (reference sequence). The CDR3 consists of 14 residues. Trimming stripped 10 bases from V and 3 bases from J, with 18 bases between. With iRepertoire HTBI primers and Arm-PCR of CDR3 regions, TCR beta libraries were built. One entry per CDR3 protein results from TCRdb running MiXCR on the multiplex PCR reads. The sample consists of 400,000 to 500,000 distinct CDR3 sequences, roughly a fifth of them appearing once. The time point is: persistent/refractory GD, antithyroid drugs over 5 years with positive TRAb. The TCR library was made from RNA extracted from PBMCs.

Sequences were derived from peripheral blood mononuclear cells (PBMCs), sampled when the disease was refractory, from a patient treated with antithyroid drugs. The origin of this receptor is a female donor with Graves disease. The gene calls are TRBV27 and TRBJ1-2; TRBD1 might be the D (5 bases). This CDR3 reads CANRGGFSYYGYTF. As DNA, the CDR3 is TGTGCCAACCGGGGGGGTTTTTCCTACTATGGCTACACCTTC.